This is a list of T cell receptor beta chains from one sample in a study of blood T cell repertoires in COVID-19. The method was immunoSEQ multiplex PCR; TCRdb's version includes in-frame clones alone and lacks a portion of them. The sample carries roughly 100,000 clones, 70% to 80% recorded once. Sequenced material: peripheral blood. These receptor sequences come from a woman older than 75 with active or convalescent COVID-19. Both conserved end residues are part of each CDR3. Fields, in order: V gene, D gene, clone size, J gene, CDR3 DNA, CDR3 protein. D genes are given only for firm matches. Rows give clone size only sometimes, using once, few, many, or a class for an expanded clone.

TRBV6-5	NA	NA	TRBJ1-3	TGTGCCAGCACGCCGTCAGGGCGAAACACCATATATTTT	CASTPSGRNTIYF
TRBV6-6	NA	NA	TRBJ1-1	TGTGCCAGCAGTTACTCTCCCCCTTTGAACACTGAAGCTTTCTTT	CASSYSPPLNTEAFF
TRBV2	TRBD1	NA	TRBJ2-3	TGTGCCAGCAGTGGGGGGACAGGGGGCGCGACAGATACGCAGTATTTT	CASSGGTGGATDTQYF
TRBV18	NA	NA	TRBJ2-2	TGTGCCAGCTCACCGACTAGGGATGGGACGACTACCGGGGAGCTGTTTTTT	CASSPTRDGTTTGELFF
TRBV25-1	NA	NA	TRBJ1-1	TGTGCCAGCAGTGACGGGGGATATCGGACTGAAGCTTTCTTT	CASSDGGYRTEAFF
TRBV5-1	TRBD2	once	TRBJ2-1	TGCGCCAGCAGCTTGGCTCCGGGGGGGGCTGAGCAGTTCTTC	CASSLAPGGAEQFF
TRBV11-2	TRBD1	NA	TRBJ2-7	TGTGCCAGCAGCCCGTGGGACAGGGGAAACGAGCAGTACTTC	CASSPWDRGNEQYF
TRBV7-2	TRBD2	NA	TRBJ2-1	TGTGCCAGCAGCCGGCTGGCGGGAGCCTACAATGAGCAGTTCTTC	CASSRLAGAYNEQFF
TRBV7-2	NA	NA	TRBJ2-7	TGTGCCAGCAGCTTATTTCTGGACAAGGCCTACGAGCAGTACTTC	CASSLFLDKAYEQYF
TRBV4-2	NA	once	TRBJ1-2	TGTGCCAGCAGCCAAGATGGAGGCAGTACTAACTATGGCTACACCTTC	CASSQDGGSTNYGYTF
TRBV7-9	TRBD1	once	TRBJ1-1	TGTGCCAGCAGCGAGACAGGGCTGAAAGCTTTCTTT	CASSETGLKAFF
TRBV7-2	TRBD2	NA	TRBJ2-5	TGTGCCAGCAGCTTAGGGGGGGTAGCGGGAGTGGCCCAGTACTTC	CASSLGGVAGVAQYF
TRBV27	TRBD1	NA	TRBJ2-7	TGTGCCAGCAGTTTGTGGGACAGGGGTGGCGAGCAGTACTTC	CASSLWDRGGEQYF
TRBV28	TRBD1	NA	TRBJ1-1	TGTGCCAGCAACCGACAGGGCTTGGGGACTGAAGCTTTCTTT	CASNRQGLGTEAFF
TRBV15	NA	NA	TRBJ1-5	TGTGCCACCAGCCCCGGGGATAGCAATCAGCCCCAGCATTTT	CATSPGDSNQPQHF
TRBV6-5	TRBD2	NA	TRBJ2-7	TGTGCCAGCAGTCTAGCGGGATGGTACGAGCAGTACTTC	CASSLAGWYEQYF
TRBV4-2	TRBD1	NA	TRBJ1-5	TGTGCCAGCAGCCAAGAGGCAGGGGGCAGTCAGCCCCAGCATTTT	CASSQEAGGSQPQHF
TRBV12-3/TRBV12-4	TRBD2	few	TRBJ2-5	TGTGCCAGCAGCCAAGGGACCGGGAGGGCCCAGTACTTC	CASSQGTGRAQYF
TRBV2	NA	NA	TRBJ2-7	TGTGCCAGCAGTGAAGCGGGAGCGGCCTCAATCGGGTCCTACGAGCAGTACTTC	CASSEAGAASIGSYEQYF
TRBV9	TRBD2	NA	TRBJ2-1	TGTGCCAGCAGCGTAGGAGGACTAGCCTACAATGAGCAGTTCTTC	CASSVGGLAYNEQFF
TRBV12-5	NA	few	TRBJ1-2	TGTGCTAGTGGTTTGGTCCAGATCTATGGCTACACCTTC	CASGLVQIYGYTF
TRBV27	NA	NA	TRBJ2-1	TGTGCCAGCAGTTTGGATAATGGAGTCTCGCGAACCCGCTACAATGAGCAGTTCTTC	CASSLDNGVSRTRYNEQFF
TRBV28	NA	NA	TRBJ1-5	TGTGCCAGCAGTTCATTTGTAGGGGTAAGAAGCAATCAGCCCCAGCATTTT	CASSSFVGVRSNQPQHF
TRBV6-5	TRBD1	NA	TRBJ2-7	TGTGCCAGCAATCGGGACAGACTCTCCTACGAGCAGTACTTC	CASNRDRLSYEQYF
TRBV30	NA	NA	TRBJ1-3	TGTGCCTGGAGCTCCAGCTCTGGAAACACCATATATTTT	CAWSSSSGNTIYF
TRBV3-1/TRBV3-2	TRBD2	NA	TRBJ2-7	TGTGCCAGCAGCCACCGTCGGACTAGCGGGACTCTATCCTACGAGCAGTACTTC	CASSHRRTSGTLSYEQYF
TRBV4-1	NA	once	TRBJ2-7	TGCGCCAGCAGCCAAGATATCCCATCGGGCTCCTACGAGCAGTACTTC	CASSQDIPSGSYEQYF
TRBV24-1	NA	NA	TRBJ2-3	TGTGCCACCAGTGATTTAGGTGCGGGGAGAAGCACAGATACGCAGTATTTT	CATSDLGAGRSTDTQYF
TRBV6-5	NA	NA	TRBJ2-5	TGTGCCAGCAGTTACTCGAGCACCCAGTACTTC	CASSYSSTQYF
TRBV19	TRBD1	NA	TRBJ1-3	TGTGCCAGTAGTCCGTTGACAGGGGCGACAAACACCATATATTTT	CASSPLTGATNTIYF
TRBV18	TRBD2	NA	TRBJ2-1	TGTGCCAGCTCACCTGGGACTAGCGGTAAATATGGCTCCTACAATGAGCAGTTCTTC	CASSPGTSGKYGSYNEQFF
TRBV19	TRBD1	NA	TRBJ1-5	TGTGCCAGTAGTATCCGGACAGGGGAAGTTCAGCCCCAGCATTTT	CASSIRTGEVQPQHF
TRBV9	NA	NA	TRBJ2-7	TGTGCCAGCAGCGTAGCTTCTGGGGGGATGGGCCACGAGCAGTACTTC	CASSVASGGMGHEQYF
TRBV12-3/TRBV12-4	NA	NA	TRBJ1-6	TGTGCCAGCAGTTTGAGCAATTCACCCCTCCACTTT	CASSLSNSPLHF
TRBV15	NA	NA	TRBJ1-5	TGTGCCACCAGCAGGGCACAGTCGCAGCCCCAGCATTTT	CATSRAQSQPQHF
TRBV2	NA	NA	TRBJ1-2	TGTGCCAGCACTACTTGGGGGGGGACTAACTATGGCTACACCTTC	CASTTWGGTNYGYTF
TRBV5-1	NA	NA	TRBJ2-2	TGCGCCAGCAGCGACCTGGGTCAGGGGGGAACCGGGGAGCTGTTTTTT	CASSDLGQGGTGELFF
TRBV9	TRBD1	NA	TRBJ2-7	TGTGCCAGCAGCGAATCCGGGACAGGCCCCAATAAGTACTTC	CASSESGTGPNKYF
TRBV28	NA	NA	TRBJ1-1	TGTGCCAGCCGCCGGGGTGAAGCTTTCTTT	CASRRGEAFF
TRBV2	TRBD2	medium-sized	TRBJ2-2	TGTGCCAGCACCTCGGGAGGGCCCCCCTGGGAGCTGTTTTTT	CASTSGGPPWELFF
TRBV7-3	TRBD2	NA	TRBJ2-2	TGTGCCACCCAGTATCAGCGGGGGGCCGGGGAGCTGTTTTTT	CATQYQRGAGELFF
TRBV18	TRBD1	NA	TRBJ1-2	TGTGCCAGCTCACCGGTGCCTGACAGGGGGCGCTTCTATGGCTACACCTTC	CASSPVPDRGRFYGYTF
TRBV2	TRBD2	NA	TRBJ2-7	TGTGCCAGCAGCTGGACTAGCGGCCCCTACGAGCAGTACTTC	CASSWTSGPYEQYF
TRBV5-4	NA	NA	TRBJ1-1	TGTGCCAGCAGCTTGCCGACGGCAGGGAACACTGAAGCTTTCTTT	CASSLPTAGNTEAFF
TRBV9	NA	few	TRBJ2-3	TGTGCCAGCAACCCGGGGGGCGCAGATACGCAGTATTTT	CASNPGGADTQYF
TRBV11-1	TRBD2	NA	TRBJ2-2	TGTGCCAGCAGCGAGCGGGATACCGGGGAGCTGTTTTTT	CASSERDTGELFF
TRBV4-3	TRBD1	NA	TRBJ2-7	TGCGCCAGCAGCCTGGGGACAGGCACCGGGTACGAGCAGTACTTC	CASSLGTGTGYEQYF
TRBV18	TRBD2	few	TRBJ2-1	TGTGCCAGCTCACCTAGGACTAGAAGGAATGAGCAGTTCTTC	CASSPRTRRNEQFF
TRBV6-5	TRBD1	NA	TRBJ2-7	TGTGCCAGCTCCCGGGACAGGACGACATACGAGCAGTACTTC	CASSRDRTTYEQYF
TRBV19	NA	NA	TRBJ2-3	TGTGCCAGTAGCCCCCCCTTTGCCGCAGGCACAGATACGCAGTATTTT	CASSPPFAAGTDTQYF
TRBV3-1/TRBV3-2	TRBD1	few	TRBJ1-2	TGTGCCAGCAGCAACGGACAGGGGATGGGAGTAAGGTATGGCTACACCTTC	CASSNGQGMGVRYGYTF